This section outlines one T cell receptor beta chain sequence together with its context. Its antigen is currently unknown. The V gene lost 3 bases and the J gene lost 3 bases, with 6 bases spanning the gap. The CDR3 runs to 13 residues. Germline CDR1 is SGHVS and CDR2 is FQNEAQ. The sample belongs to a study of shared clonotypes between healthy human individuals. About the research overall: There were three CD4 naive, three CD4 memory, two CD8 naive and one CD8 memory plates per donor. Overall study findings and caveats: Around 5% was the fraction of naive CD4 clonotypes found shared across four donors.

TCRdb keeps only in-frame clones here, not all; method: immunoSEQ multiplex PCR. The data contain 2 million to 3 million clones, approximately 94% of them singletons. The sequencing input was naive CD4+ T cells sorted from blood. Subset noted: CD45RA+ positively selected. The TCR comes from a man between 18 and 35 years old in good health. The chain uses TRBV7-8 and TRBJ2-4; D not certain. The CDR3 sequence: CASSFSLKNIQYF. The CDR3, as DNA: TGTGCCAGCAGCTTCTCCCTCAAAAACATTCAGTACTTC.